The clone carrying this T cell receptor beta chain was detected only a few times. Antigen unknown. The data derive from a study of response to subunit inactivated influenza vaccine. Notes on the study in general: A suggestion made by the authors is that each seasonal influenza vaccination recruits few new T cells.

TCRdb re-analysed the RT-PCR reads in MiXCR, keeping a single row per CDR3 protein. The data show about 580,000 distinct CDR3 sequences, with around 15% seen just once and 11% held by the top ten. This CDR3 comprises 16 residues. The V gene's germline CDR1 is DFQATT and CDR2 SNEGSKA (reference sequence). The junction had 5 bases not matched to a gene; V was cut back by 0 bases and J by 4 bases. The chain has TRBV20-1 and TRBJ2-1; the match to TRBD2 covers 11 bases. Here the sequenced sample was PBMCs from blood, taken 11 to 12 days after vaccination. This sequence originates from a man aged 50-60 years who received an inactivated influenza vaccine. CDR3 in amino acids: CSARDRLAGYYNEQFF. CDR3 nucleotide sequence: TGCAGTGCTAGAGATCGACTAGCGGGATATTACAATGAGCAGTTCTTC.